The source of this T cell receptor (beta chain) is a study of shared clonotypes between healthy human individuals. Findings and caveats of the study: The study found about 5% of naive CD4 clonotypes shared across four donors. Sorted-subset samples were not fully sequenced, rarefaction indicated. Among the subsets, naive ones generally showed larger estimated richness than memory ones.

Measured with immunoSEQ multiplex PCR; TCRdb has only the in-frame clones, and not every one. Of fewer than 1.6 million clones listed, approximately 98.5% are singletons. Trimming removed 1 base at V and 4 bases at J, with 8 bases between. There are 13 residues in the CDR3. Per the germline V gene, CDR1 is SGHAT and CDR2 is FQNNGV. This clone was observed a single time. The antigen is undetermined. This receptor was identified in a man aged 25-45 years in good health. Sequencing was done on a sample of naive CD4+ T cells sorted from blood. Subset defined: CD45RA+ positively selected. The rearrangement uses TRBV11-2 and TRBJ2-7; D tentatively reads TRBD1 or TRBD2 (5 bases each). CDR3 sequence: CASSLGDPYEQYF. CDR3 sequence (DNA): TGTGCCAGCAGCTTAGGGGACCCGTACGAGCAGTACTTC.